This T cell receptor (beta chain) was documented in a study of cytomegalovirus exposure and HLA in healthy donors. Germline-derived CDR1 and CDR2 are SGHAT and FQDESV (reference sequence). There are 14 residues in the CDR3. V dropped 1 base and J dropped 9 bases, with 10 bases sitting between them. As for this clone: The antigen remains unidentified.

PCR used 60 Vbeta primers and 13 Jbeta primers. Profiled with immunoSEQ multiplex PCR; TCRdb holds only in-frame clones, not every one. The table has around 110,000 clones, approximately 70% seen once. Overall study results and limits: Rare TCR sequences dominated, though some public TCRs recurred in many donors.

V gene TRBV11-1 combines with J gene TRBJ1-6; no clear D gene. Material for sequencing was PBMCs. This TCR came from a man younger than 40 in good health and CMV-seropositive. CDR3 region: CASSLESRGSPLHF. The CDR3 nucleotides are TGTGCCAGCAGCTTAGAGAGTCGAGGTTCACCCCTCCACTTT.